A single sample gave rise to the 26 T cell receptor beta chains below, sequenced in a study of T cell repertoires in cytomegalovirus infection. TCRdb independently ran MiXCR on the reads; one entry per CDR3 protein. The sample records roughly 500,000 distinct CDR3 sequences, 25% to 35% being singletons. The antigens for these receptors are not known. Sequencing was performed on cultured PBMCs, taken from culture after CMV antigen stimulation. These receptors all come from a human donor in good health (CMV status not recorded). Some clones in this sample may be carry-over from other donors' samples.

Comment on this clonotype: This may stem from a read error, because a much larger clone lies one nucleotide away. The rearrangement uses TRBV12-3 or TRBV12-4 and TRBJ2-5; a weak D match, TRBD1 (6 bases). CDR3 length: 13 residues. V lost 6 bases to trimming and J lost 1 base, with 9 bases between them. CDR3 bases: TGTGCCAGCAGCCGGGACACCCAAGAGACCCAGTACTTC. It codes for CASSRDTQETQYF.

The sample holds many counts of this clonotype. J is TRBJ2-3 and V is TRBV7-2; 10 bases agree with TRBD2. The germline V gene has CDR1 SGHTA and CDR2 FQGNSA. There are 17 residues in the CDR3. J was trimmed by 6 bases and V by 1 base; bases with no gene match: 10. The CDR3 here is CASSLEPAGGPVDTQYF. CDR3 DNA sequence: TGTGCCAGCAGCTTAGAACCAGCGGGAGGGCCTGTTGATACGCAGTATTTT.

This clonotype occurred a few times. This sequence joins TRBV7-8 and TRBJ2-7; tentatively, D is TRBD2 (7 bases). V was trimmed by 5 bases and J by 2 bases, leaving 16 bases between them. In germline, CDR1 is SGHVS, CDR2 FQNEAQ. The CDR3 runs 15 residues. The CDR3 bases are TGTGCCAGCAGCCCCTTGGGGGGGCTGACCTACGAGCAGTACTTC. This translates into CASSPLGGLTYEQYF.

This sequence joins TRBV4-3 and TRBJ2-7; 11 bases line up with TRBD2. The trim removed 2 bases at V and 4 bases at J, leaving 7 bases unmatched. This CDR3 is 16 amino acids long. CDR1 and CDR2 from the germline V gene are LGHNA and YSLEER. The CDR3 spells CASSQLGGLAVYEQYF. As DNA, the CDR3 is TGCGCCAGCAGCCAACTAGGGGGACTAGCGGTGTACGAGCAGTACTTC.

This clonotype has a count of ten or more. The rearrangement joins TRBV7-2 to TRBJ2-2; a possible D gene is TRBD2 (5 bases). Germline V lookup: CDR1 SGHTA, CDR2 FQGNSA. Trimming pared 2 bases from V and 5 bases from J, leaving 24 bases between. The CDR3 loop spans 19 amino acids. The CDR3 loop reads CASSLKFSGAGIVTGELFF. CDR3 DNA sequence: TGTGCCAGCAGCTTAAAGTTTTCCGGCGCGGGTATAGTAACCGGGGAGCTGTTTTTT.

V gene TRBV6-5 combines with J gene TRBJ2-6, with D perhaps matching TRBD1 or TRBD2 (5 bases each). V was clipped by 5 bases and J by 1 base, with 18 bases between them. Germline loops: CDR1 MNHEY, CDR2 SVGAGI. This CDR3 is 18 amino acids long. The CDR3 protein is CASSPRGPFASGANVLTF. The CDR3 region has the DNA TGTGCCAGCAGTCCTAGGGGACCGTTTGCTTCTGGGGCCAACGTCCTGACTTTC.

This clonotype occurred a few times. This CDR3 reads CSAAAMKPSIINNEQFF. The CDR3 region has the DNA TGCAGTGCGGCGGCCATGAAACCTAGCATCATAAACAATGAGCAGTTCTTC. The chain uses TRBV20-1 and TRBJ2-1; tentatively, D is TRBD2 (5 bases). This CDR3 is 17 amino acids long. CDR1 and CDR2 from the germline V gene are DFQATT and SNEGSKA (reference sequence). Trimming shortened V by 6 bases and J by 5 bases, and 26 bases separated the two germline ends.

The CDR3 reads CASSPGTGFNEQFF. The CDR3 coding sequence is TGTGCCAGCAGCCCCGGGACAGGGTTCAATGAGCAGTTCTTC. The J gene is TRBJ2-1, the V gene TRBV7-3; TRBD1 aligns across 9 bases. CDR1 and CDR2 from the germline V gene are SGHTA and FQGTGA. The CDR3 covers 14 residues. Trimming took 5 bases from V and 6 from J; bases not matched to a gene: 5.

A few counts support this clonotype. The J gene is TRBJ2-7, the V gene TRBV11-2; TRBD1 agrees at 11 bases. CDR1 and CDR2 from the germline V gene are SGHAT and FQNNGV. The CDR3 totals 14 residues. The J segment lost 5 bases and the V segment lost 5 bases, leaving 5 bases of the junction unmatched. In DNA form, the CDR3 reads TGTGCCAGCAGCACGCGGACAGGGGGCAACGAGCAGTACGTC. Translation gives CASSTRTGGNEQYV.

The rearrangement joins TRBV7-6 to TRBJ2-2; 9 bases align to TRBD2. Germline V gives CDR1 SGHVS, CDR2 FNYEAQ. The CDR3 runs to 15 residues. The CDR3 DNA sequence: TGTGCTAGCCGGAGACTAGCGGCTGAGACCGGGGAGCTGTTTTTT. The encoded protein is CASRRLAAETGELFF.

V usage is TRBV24-1 and J usage is TRBJ2-5; 9 bases match TRBD1. Germline trimming cut 0 bases from V and 5 bases from J; bases unmatched to any gene: 12. The CDR3 totals 18 residues. Germline V gene lookup returns CDR1 KGHDR and CDR2 SFDVKD. Written as DNA, the CDR3 is TGTGCCACCAGTGATTTGTATGATAGGGGACAGGGAGACGAGACCCAGTACTTC. It codes for CATSDLYDRGQGDETQYF.

This clonotype was picked up a small number of times. This sequence joins TRBV4-1 and TRBJ2-5; TRBD2 aligns across 7 bases. V shed 6 bases and J 4 bases; nucleotides not matched to a gene: 8. Germline V gives CDR1 MGHRA, CDR2 YSYEKL. This CDR3 has 14 residues. CDR3 nucleotides: TGCGCCAGCAGTGAAGTGTGGGAGGGAGAGACCCAGTACTTC. Translation gives CASSEVWEGETQYF.

Remarks on this clonotype: This may arise from a read error, as a much more abundant clone is one base away. The chain is built from TRBV7-2 and TRBJ2-3; 14 nucleotides align to TRBD2. The CDR3 runs to 16 residues. The germline V gene has CDR1 SGHTA and CDR2 FQGNSA. The ends lost 5 bases at V and 3 bases at J; junction bases unmatched: 4. The CDR3 loop is CASSPWTSGRTDTQYF. CDR3 nucleotides: TGTGCCAGCAGCCCCTGGACTAGCGGGAGGACAGATACGCAGTATTTT.

This clonotype has ten or more counts. The rearrangement joins TRBV7-2 to TRBJ2-2, with D hard to call. The CDR3 has 14 amino acids. Trimming took 0 bases from V and 6 from J, leaving 8 bases between them. The germline V gene encodes CDR1 SGHTA and CDR2 FQGNSA. The CDR3 is CASSLARDSGELFF. The CDR3 DNA follows: TGTGCCAGCAGCTTAGCGCGCGATTCCGGGGAGCTGTTTTTT.

The chain joins TRBV7-2 to TRBJ2-3; 9 nucleotides match TRBD2. Looked up from germline, CDR1 is SGHTA and CDR2 is FQGNSA. The trim removed 2 bases at V and 5 bases at J, leaving 8 bases unmatched. CDR3 length: 16 residues. CDR3 in DNA: TGTGCCAGCAGCTTAACAGGGGCTAGCGGGGTAGATACGCAGTATTTT. Its translation is CASSLTGASGVDTQYF.

This clonotype was found a few times. This chain joins TRBV6-2 or TRBV6-3 and TRBJ1-4, with D uncertain. CDR3 length: 14 amino acids. The germline V gene encodes CDR1 MNHEY and CDR2 SVGEGT. With 5 bases removed from V and 0 bases from J, the gap between germline ends came to 7 bases. The CDR3 is CASSKRSTNEKLFF. CDR3 in DNA: TGTGCCAGCAGTAAGAGATCAACTAATGAAAAACTGTTTTTT.

The rearrangement uses TRBV4-3 and TRBJ2-1; D gene uncertain. Germline V gene sequence: CDR1 LGHNA, CDR2 YSLEER. The CDR3 is 13 residues long. Trimming pared 4 bases from V and 7 bases from J, leaving 11 bases between. This CDR3 reads CASSLEPRNEQFF. The CDR3 nucleotides are TGCGCCAGCAGCCTTGAACCCAGGAATGAGCAGTTCTTC.

This chain connects TRBV5-1 to TRBJ2-3; TRBD2 matches 11 bases. The CDR3 length is 14 residues. Unmatched junction bases numbered 3, after V lost 5 bases and J lost 4 bases. Germline CDR1 reads SGHRS; CDR2 reads YFSETQ. This chain's CDR3 is CASRATSGADTQYF. In DNA, the CDR3 is TGCGCCAGCAGGGCGACTAGCGGGGCAGATACGCAGTATTTT.

The chain carries TRBV7-2 and TRBJ2-7; D may be TRBD1 (6 bases). Germline CDR1 reads SGHTA; CDR2 reads FQGNSA. Trimming took off 4 bases at V and 9 bases at J, with 16 bases between the two ends. This CDR3 spans 13 amino acids. For the CDR3, the DNA is TGTGCCAGCAGCTCCGGGACACCACCTCGGCAGTACTTC. As protein: CASSSGTPPRQYF.

This clonotype has more than one count but fewer than ten. V gene TRBV7-7 combines with J gene TRBJ2-1; TRBD2 agrees at 9 bases. V trimming: 6 bases; J trimming: 0 bases; junction bases outside the gene matches: 15. Germline-derived CDR1 and CDR2 are SSHAT and FNYEAQ (reference sequence). The CDR3 has 19 amino acids. CDR3 protein: CASSPHIVAGESSYNEQFF. CDR3 bases: TGTGCCAGCAGTCCCCACATCGTAGCGGGAGAATCCTCCTACAATGAGCAGTTCTTC.

This clonotype has a count of ten or more. The V and J genes are TRBV7-2 and TRBJ1-5; 7 nucleotides match TRBD1. Germline V gene lookup returns CDR1 SGHTA and CDR2 FQGNSA. V lost 6 bases and J lost 5; bases outside the gene matches: 7. The CDR3 consists of 14 residues. CDR3 sequence reads: CASSQTGFDQPQHF. CDR3 sequence (DNA): TGTGCCAGCAGTCAGACAGGGTTCGATCAGCCCCAGCATTTT.

The CDR3 reads CASSLSPIRPTLAGDEQFF. Written as DNA, the CDR3 is TGTGCCAGCAGCTTATCCCCGATCCGCCCCACTCTAGCCGGAGATGAGCAGTTCTTC. V is TRBV11-1 and J is TRBJ2-1; weak D call: TRBD2 (5 bases). The CDR3 contains 19 residues. Germline CDR1 reads SGHAT; CDR2 reads FQDESV (reference sequence). V was cut by 2 bases and J by 8 bases, with 28 bases left in between.

This clonotype was counted a few times. The chain recombines TRBV7-2 with TRBJ2-3; possibly TRBD1 or TRBD2 for D (5 bases each). CDR3 length: 16 residues. The germline V gene has CDR1 SGHTA and CDR2 FQGNSA. The V and J ends lost 5 bases and 1 base respectively, with 16 bases between them. DNA of the CDR3: TGTGCCAGCAGCCTTGTATGGGGGAGAGGCACAGATACGCAGTATTTT. Its protein is CASSLVWGRGTDTQYF.

With respect to this clonotype: No conserved phenylalanine or tryptophan is present at the end of the CDR3, so a read error is the likely explanation. The V and J genes are TRBV7-4 and TRBJ1-4; D is unclear. The CDR3 sequence is 16 residues long. Trimming took off 5 bases at V and 8 bases at J, with 21 bases between the two ends. Germline values: CDR1 SGHVT, CDR2 SQSDAQ. CDR3: CASSRRAVSPWEKLFL. CDR3 nucleotides: TGTGCCAGCAGCCGCCGGGCGGTCTCACCGTGGGAAAAACTGTTTCTT.

The CDR3 is CASSYDATTGELFF. CDR3 nucleotides: TGTGCCAGCAGTTACGATGCTACCACCGGGGAGCTGTTTTTT. The chain couples TRBV6-1 to TRBJ2-2, with D hard to call. The CDR3 totals 14 residues. The V and J ends lost 5 bases and 4 bases respectively, with 11 bases between them. Germline-derived CDR1 and CDR2 are MNHNS and SASEGT.

J is TRBJ1-5 and V is TRBV19, with 9 bases lining up with TRBD1. The germline gives CDR1 LNHDA, CDR2 SQIVND (reference sequence). J lost 2 bases, V lost 5 bases, and 7 bases had no gene match. This CDR3 contains 16 residues. CDR3 sequence (DNA): TGTGCCAGTAGTGATTACAGGGGGCCCGGCAATCAGCCCCAGCATTTT. Amino acids: CASSDYRGPGNQPQHF.